One sample yielded the 30 T cell receptor beta chains listed below, sequenced in a study of blood T cell repertoires in COVID-19. Clones were sequenced by immunoSEQ multiplex PCR, and TCRdb holds only the in-frame ones, with some missing. The data contain hundreds of thousands of clones, around 89% of them singletons. Sequences were obtained from PBMCs or T cells enriched from blood (not recorded which). The source of these receptors is a woman aged 18-30 years who had recovered from COVID-19.

The chain uses TRBV12-1 and TRBJ1-6; the table assigns TRBD1, which was not confirmed against the DNA. TRBV12-1 is annotated as a pseudogene. The CDR3 consists of 18 residues. In nucleotides, the CDR3 is TGTGCCAGCAGCTCATCCTCGCGGGCAGGGGGAATCGACTCACCCCTCCACTTT. Translated: CASSSSSRAGGIDSPLHF.

The chain uses TRBV7-2 and TRBJ2-7; 14 bases align to TRBD2. The CDR3 spans 15 residues. Germline lookup yields CDR1 SGHTA and CDR2 FQGNSA. J lost 3 bases, V lost 3 bases, and 1 base had no gene match. CDR3 region: CASSFGLAGGYEQYF. In nucleotides, the CDR3 is TGTGCCAGCAGCTTCGGACTAGCGGGGGGCTACGAGCAGTACTTC.

The gene calls are TRBV7-2 and TRBJ2-1, with 10 positions matching TRBD2. V gave up 3 bases and J gave up 6 bases; unmatched junction bases: 8. CDR3 length equals 16 residues. Germline values: CDR1 SGHTA, CDR2 FQGNSA. The CDR3 sequence is CASSFKSSGGTNEQFF. The CDR3 DNA is TGTGCCAGCAGCTTTAAATCTAGCGGGGGTACCAATGAGCAGTTCTTC. The full variable domain, its missing parts supplied by reference TRBV7-2 and TRBJ2-1, is GAGVSQSPSNKVTEKGKDVELRCDPISGHTALYWYRQSLGQGLEFLIYFQGNSAPDKSGLPSDRFSAERTGGSVSTLTIQRTQQEDSAVYLCASSFKSSGGTNEQFFGPGTRLTVL.

The V and J genes are TRBV6-5 and TRBJ1-1; D ambiguous. CDR1 and CDR2 from the germline V gene are MNHEY and SVGAGI. The CDR3 runs to 14 residues. Trimming shortened V by 6 bases and J by 0 bases, and 11 bases separated the two germline ends. CDR3 residues: CASRVGELNTEAFF. In DNA, the CDR3 is TGTGCCAGCAGAGTTGGGGAGTTGAACACTGAAGCTTTCTTT.

The chain employs TRBV7-9 and TRBJ2-1, with 10 bases aligning to TRBD1. V trimming: 5 bases; J trimming: 4 bases; junction bases outside the gene matches: 11. CDR1 and CDR2 (germline): SEHNR, FQNEAQ (reference sequence). The CDR3 totals 17 residues. This CDR3 is CASSARGGTGAYNEQFF. For the CDR3, the DNA is TGTGCCAGCAGCGCCCGGGGCGGGACAGGGGCTTACAATGAGCAGTTCTTC.

The chain uses TRBV9 and TRBJ1-1; 9 bases line up with TRBD1. This CDR3 contains 15 residues. Trimming removed 3 bases from V and 3 bases from J; junction bases left unmatched: 6. The germline CDR1 and CDR2 sequences are SGDLS and YYNGEE. CDR3 sequence (DNA): TGTGCCAGCAGCGGACAGGGGGGGCCGGACACTGAAGCTTTCTTT. Translation gives CASSGQGGPDTEAFF.

The V gene is TRBV6-5, the J gene TRBJ2-1; 14 bases match TRBD2. CDR3 length: 15 residues. V shed 8 bases, J shed 8 bases, and the junction held 8 bases outside the gene matches. CDR1 MNHEY and CDR2 SVGAGI come from the germline V gene. The CDR3 DNA sequence: TGTGCCAGCGGTCAGACTAGCGGGGGGGAGCATGAGCAGTTCTTC. Amino acids: CASGQTSGGEHEQFF.

The rearrangement uses TRBV3-1 (or the pseudogene TRBV3-2) and TRBJ1-1; TRBD1 matches at 7 bases. V was clipped by 0 bases and J by 5 bases; unmatched bases: 6. CDR3 size: 15 residues. CDR1 is LGHDT, CDR2 YNNKEL, per germline (reference sequence). DNA for the CDR3: TGTGCCAGCAGCCAAGAATGGCAGGGGGGAACTGAAGCTTTCTTT. Residues: CASSQEWQGGTEAFF.

J is TRBJ2-1 and V is TRBV6-1; 12 nucleotides match TRBD2. Germline assignment: CDR1 MNHNS and CDR2 SASEGT. V shed 0 bases and J 5 bases; nucleotides not matched to a gene: 2. The CDR3 consists of 16 residues. CDR3 in amino acids: CASSEARTSGDNEQFF. CDR3 DNA sequence: TGTGCCAGCAGTGAAGCCCGGACTAGCGGGGACAATGAGCAGTTCTTC.

The V gene is TRBV6-2 or TRBV6-3, the J gene TRBJ2-3; TRBD1 matches 9 bases. CDR1 and CDR2 from the germline V gene are MNHEY and SVGEGT. CDR3 size: 13 residues. V was pared by 2 bases and J by 6 bases, with 0 bases of the junction left unmatched. Here the CDR3 reads CASSYGTGDTQYF. CDR3 nucleotide sequence: TGTGCCAGCAGTTACGGGACAGGGGATACGCAGTATTTT.

The rearrangement links TRBV3-1 (or the pseudogene TRBV3-2) to TRBJ1-2, with D tentatively TRBD1 (5 bases). CDR3 length: 14 amino acids. Germline-derived CDR1 and CDR2 are LGHDT and YNNKEL (reference sequence). Trimming stripped 4 bases from V and 2 bases from J, with 11 bases between. The CDR3 coding sequence is TGTGCCAGCAGCCCCTTACGGGGGAACTATGGCTACACCTTC. It translates to CASSPLRGNYGYTF.

This clone was counted once. The chain combines TRBV18 with TRBJ2-1; tentatively, D is TRBD1 (5 bases). The germline V gene encodes CDR1 KGHSH and CDR2 LQKENI. The V end lost 2 bases, the J end lost 9 bases, and 14 bases lay between the germline ends. There are 14 residues in the CDR3. The CDR3 nucleotides read TGTGCCAGCTCACCATACGCGCAAGGGGCTGAGCAGTTCTTC. Translated: CASSPYAQGAEQFF.

The V and J genes are TRBV10-2 and TRBJ1-5, with a tentative D call TRBD1 (5 bases). Germline V gene data show CDR1 as WSHSY and CDR2 as SAAADI. Trimming pared 5 bases from V and 10 bases from J, leaving 15 bases between. The CDR3 contains 13 residues. CDR3 region: CASSPIAGGPQHF. The CDR3 nucleotides read TGCGCCAGCAGTCCTATTGCCGGGGGTCCCCAGCATTTT.

The chain recombines TRBV5-5 with TRBJ1-2; unclear D gene. V was trimmed by 0 bases and J by 5 bases, leaving 11 bases between them. The germline V gene has CDR1 SGHKS and CDR2 YYEKEE (reference sequence). The CDR3 consists of 14 residues. The CDR3: CASSLVVRGYGYTF. In DNA, the CDR3 is TGTGCCAGCAGCTTGGTTGTCAGAGGATATGGCTACACCTTC.

The gene calls are TRBV9 and TRBJ1-2; D is possibly TRBD1 (5 bases). The CDR3 has 15 amino acids. Trimming cost V 5 bases and J 6 bases, with 20 bases left between them. Germline loops: CDR1 SGDLS, CDR2 YYNGEE. The chain's CDR3 is CASRDPRQSTHGYTF. CDR3 in DNA: TGTGCCAGCAGGGACCCTCGACAGTCCACTCATGGCTACACCTTC.

This chain connects TRBV28 to TRBJ1-4, with D perhaps TRBD1 (5 bases). V was cut by 1 base and J by 7 bases, with 13 bases left in between. This CDR3 region has 15 residues. In germline, CDR1 is MDHEN, CDR2 SYDVKM. CDR3 nucleotide sequence: TGTGCCAGCAGTTTATTGGCGGGGGTTGCTGAAAAACTGTTTTTT. It specifies CASSLLAGVAEKLFF. Variable domain in full (rest from reference TRBV28 and TRBJ1-4): DVKVTQSSRYLVKRTGEKVFLECVQDMDHENMFWYRQDPGLGLRLIYFSYDVKMKEKGDIPEGYSVSREKKERFSLILESASTNQTSMYLCASSLLAGVAEKLFFGSGTQLSVL.

The genes are TRBV7-8 and TRBJ2-7; TRBD1 is a possible D gene (5 bases). Deletions cut 1 base from V and 2 bases from J, with 15 bases between. CDR3 size: 16 residues. Germline V CDR1 and CDR2: SGHVS, FQNEAQ. This CDR3 reads CASSLVVWTRPYEQYF. The CDR3 region has the DNA TGTGCCAGCAGCTTAGTAGTCTGGACAAGACCCTACGAGCAGTACTTC.

V usage is TRBV2 and J usage is TRBJ2-7; D uncertain. The CDR3 loop spans 13 amino acids. CDR1 and CDR2 (germline): SNHLY, FYNNEI. Trimming pared 3 bases from V and 2 bases from J, leaving 8 bases between. The CDR3 DNA reads as TGTGCCAGCAGTGACGGCGGCACCTACGAGCAGTACTTC. Its protein product is CASSDGGTYEQYF.

The rearrangement links TRBV7-2 to TRBJ1-5; D gene ambiguous. Germline V gene sequence: CDR1 SGHTA, CDR2 FQGNSA. This CDR3 is built from 13 residues. The V gene lost 4 bases and the J gene lost 7 bases, with 11 bases spanning the gap. DNA of the CDR3: TGTGCCAGCAGCTGGTCGAGGGCCCAGCCCCAGCATTTT. Translation: CASSWSRAQPQHF. The full variable domain, rest sourced from reference TRBV7-2 and TRBJ1-5, is GAGVSQSPSNKVTEKGKDVELRCDPISGHTALYWYRQSLGQGLEFLIYFQGNSAPDKSGLPSDRFSAERTGGSVSTLTIQRTQQEDSAVYLCASSWSRAQPQHFGDGTRLSIL.

The CDR3 reads CASSLVSQPPSTFF. DNA of the CDR3: TGTGCCAGCAGCTTGGTATCCCAACCTCCTTCTACTTTCTTT. This rearrangement joins TRBV5-6 to TRBJ1-1; the D is unclear. Germline CDR1 and CDR2: SGHDT and YYEEEE. The ends were cut back, 0 bases at V and 12 bases at J, with 18 bases in the middle. This CDR3 contains 14 residues.

The rearrangement links TRBV9 to TRBJ2-3; D might be TRBD2 (7 bases). Per germline, CDR1 SGDLS and CDR2 YYNGEE. The CDR3 totals 16 residues. Trimming removed 4 bases at V and 7 bases at J, with 22 bases between. DNA of the CDR3: TGTGCCAGCAGCCCCTTAGGGGGGGGTGCTGGAAATACGCAGTATTTT. Translation gives CASSPLGGGAGNTQYF.

The chain links TRBV5-1 to TRBJ2-3, with unresolved D. V was cut by 3 bases and J by 5 bases, with 7 bases left in between. CDR3 length: 12 amino acids. Germline V gene sequence: CDR1 SGHRS, CDR2 YFSETQ. In DNA, the CDR3 is TGCGCCAGCAGCTCCCCGGGAGATACGCAGTATTTT. Protein sequence: CASSSPGDTQYF.

The genes are TRBV6-1 and TRBJ1-4; tentative D call: TRBD1 (6 bases). The germline gives CDR1 MNHNS, CDR2 SASEGT. CDR3 length: 16 amino acids. The ends were cut back, 1 base at V and 4 bases at J, with 13 bases in the middle. The CDR3 region has the DNA TGTGCCAGCAGTGAAGGTCGCAGGGGCCTTAATGAAAAACTGTTTTTT. Its protein product is CASSEGRRGLNEKLFF.

This chain connects TRBV5-6 to TRBJ1-5; maybe TRBD1 (6 bases). The V end lost 2 bases, the J end lost 6 bases, and 18 bases lay between the germline ends. The germline V gene has CDR1 SGHDT and CDR2 YYEEEE. The CDR3 is made up of 16 amino acids. Here the CDR3 reads CASSFKGELSGQPQHF. Written as DNA, the CDR3 is TGTGCCAGCAGCTTTAAGGGGGAGTTATCGGGTCAGCCCCAGCATTTT.

V gene TRBV23-1 combines with J gene TRBJ1-1; D gene ambiguous. TRBV23-1 is recorded as an ORF, its role being uncertain. Deletions cut 10 bases from V and 11 bases from J, with 26 bases between. The CDR3 loop spans 14 amino acids. The CDR3 loop reads CANHNAYTAVGAFF. The CDR3 nucleotides read TGCGCCAACCATAACGCCTATACCGCGGTTGGTGCTTTCTTT.

The chain carries TRBV5-4 and TRBJ1-1; 8 bases are shared with TRBD1. CDR1 is SGHNT, CDR2 YYREEE, per germline (reference sequence). This CDR3 has 12 amino acids. V dropped 4 bases and J dropped 11; count of bases not matched to a gene: 7. Written as DNA, the CDR3 is TGTGCCAGCAGCCGACCGGACAGGGCGGCTTTCTTT. This sequence encodes CASSRPDRAAFF.

The CDR3 region is CASSPDSLYGYTF. The CDR3 DNA reads TGTGCCAGCTCACCGGACAGCCTCTATGGCTACACCTTC. The chain joins TRBV18 to TRBJ1-2, with D maybe TRBD1 (6 bases). This CDR3 region has 13 residues. Germline V gene lookup returns CDR1 KGHSH and CDR2 LQKENI. V gave up 3 bases and J gave up 4 bases, with 9 bases separating them.

The chain employs TRBV3-1 (or the pseudogene TRBV3-2) and TRBJ1-3, with a weak D call TRBD1 (5 bases). Trimming shortened V by 7 bases and J by 4 bases, and 20 bases separated the two germline ends. This CDR3 has 16 residues. The V gene's germline CDR1 is LGHDT and CDR2 YNNKEL (reference sequence). Here the CDR3 reads CASTLTGGGSGNTIYF. CDR3 nucleotides: TGTGCCAGCACCCTGACGGGGGGGGGTTCAGGAAACACCATATATTTT.

The chain joins TRBV9 to TRBJ2-1, with D hard to call. V was cut by 6 bases and J by 0 bases, with 10 bases left in between. Germline V gene sequence: CDR1 SGDLS, CDR2 YYNGEE. CDR3 length equals 14 residues. The CDR3 loop is CASTPLGSYNEQFF. The DNA for the CDR3 is TGTGCCAGCACCCCGCTCGGCTCCTACAATGAGCAGTTCTTC.

For the CDR3, the DNA is TGTGCCAGCAGCCGCACCGGGGGGCGCGGCTATGGCTACACCTTC. Translation gives CASSRTGGRGYGYTF. The chain carries TRBV7-9 and TRBJ1-2, with D tentatively TRBD1 (6 bases). CDR1 and CDR2 from the germline V gene are SEHNR and FQNEAQ (reference sequence). CDR3 length equals 15 residues. Trimming took 5 bases from V and 4 from J, leaving 17 bases between them.